These 12 T cell receptor beta chains were all obtained from the same sample, sequenced in a study of vaccination effects on CD4 cells after COVID-19. These TCRs' antigens remain unknown. Clones were sequenced by immunoSEQ multiplex PCR, and TCRdb holds only the in-frame ones, with some missing. In the table there are roughly 42,000 clones, approximately 70% of which are singletons. Sequencing in the ViraFEST assay came after antigen-specific CD4+ T cells had been expanded with viral peptide pools, which were used to stimulate PBMC. Subsequent to less than twelve days of culture, CD4+ T cells were isolated. Among the vaccine recipients, none had a prior SARS-CoV-2 infection, and nucleocapsid antibodies were negative. The sample consisted of CD4+ T cells from PBMCs cultured with HCoV-OC43 spike peptides, taken before COVID-19 vaccination. As for subset: HCoV-OC43 spike overlapping peptide pool stimulation. Receptor source: a human donor who received a COVID-19 vaccine.

This chain joins TRBV6-6 and TRBJ2-7; no reliable D call. The CDR3 loop spans 11 amino acids. The germline V gene has CDR1 MNHNY and CDR2 SVGAGI (reference sequence). V shed 6 bases and J shed 7 bases, with 10 bases lying between them. The CDR3: CASSPRSEQYF. The CDR3 DNA reads TGTGCCAGCAGCCCAAGGTCGGAGCAGTACTTC.

V usage is TRBV2 and J usage is TRBJ1-2, with no clear D. The V gene lost 5 bases and the J gene lost 2 bases, with 12 bases spanning the gap. Germline values: CDR1 SNHLY, CDR2 FYNNEI. CDR3 length: 14 residues. CDR3 nucleotides: TGTGCCAGCAGTCCTGGACGGACGAACTATGGCTACACCTTC. Protein sequence: CASSPGRTNYGYTF.

This clone was seen a handful of times. At one boundary the junction diverges from the germline segment, which might be a read error. The gene calls are TRBV30 and TRBJ1-2; D call uncertain. From germline, CDR1 is GTSNPN and CDR2 SVGIG (reference sequence). The CDR3 is 8 amino acids. The CDR3 bases are TGTGCCTTGAGTGGCTACACCTTC. It is translated as CALSGYTF.

The chain couples TRBV7-8 to TRBJ1-2, with 9 bases that match TRBD1. The CDR3 has 17 residues. Germline values: CDR1 SGHVS, CDR2 FQNEAQ. V lost 4 bases, J lost 2 bases, and 11 bases stayed unmatched. CDR3: CASSSGGGQGPNYGYTF. The CDR3 DNA reads TGTGCCAGCAGCTCCGGGGGGGGACAGGGCCCGAACTATGGCTACACCTTC.

J is TRBJ1-3 and V is TRBV2; a weak D match, TRBD1 (5 bases). This CDR3 comprises 15 residues. The germline V gene encodes CDR1 SNHLY and CDR2 FYNNEI. V was clipped by 2 bases and J by 0 bases, with 8 bases between them. The CDR3 nucleotides are TGTGCCAGCAGTGAACGGGGGTTCTCTGGAAACACCATATATTTT. Its translation is CASSERGFSGNTIYF.

The chain links TRBV3-1 (or the pseudogene TRBV3-2) to TRBJ2-5; D unclear. Between the trimmed V and J ends, which lost 5 bases and 4 bases, there was a span of 5 bases. This CDR3 is built from 11 residues. Germline values: CDR1 LGHDT, CDR2 YNNKEL (reference sequence). For the CDR3, the DNA is TGTGCCAGCAGCACGACAGAGACCCAGTACTTC. Translated: CASSTTETQYF.

The chain links TRBV5-4 to TRBJ1-2; D perhaps matches TRBD1 (6 bases). V lost 3 bases and J lost 7, with 16 bases in between. The CDR3 runs to 14 residues. CDR1 and CDR2 (germline): SGHNT, YYREEE (reference sequence). The CDR3, as DNA: TGTGCCAGCAGCTCAGACAGGCTCCGGGGTGGCTACACCTTC. Amino acid sequence: CASSSDRLRGGYTF. The whole variable domain, remainder taken from reference TRBV5-4 and TRBJ1-2, is ETGVTQSPTHLIKTRGQQVTLRCSSQSGHNTVSWYQQALGQGPQFIFQYYREEENGRGNFPPRFSGLQFPNYSSELNVNALELDDSALYLCASSSDRLRGGYTFGSGTRLTVV.

There are a few counts of this clone. V and J are TRBV27 and TRBJ1-2; 7 bases are shared with TRBD1. Trimming at V came to 6 bases and at J to 2 bases, leaving 3 bases not matched to a gene. CDR3 length: 13 amino acids. The germline V gene has CDR1 MNHEY and CDR2 SMNVEV (reference sequence). Here the CDR3 reads CASRTQGNYGYTF. The CDR3 region has the DNA TGTGCCAGCAGGACACAGGGGAACTATGGCTACACCTTC.

This chain uses TRBV5-4 with TRBJ1-1, with a weak D call TRBD1 (6 bases). CDR3 length equals 15 residues. V was clipped by 5 bases and J by 1 base, with 15 bases between them. In germline, CDR1 is SGHNT, CDR2 YYREEE (reference sequence). The CDR3 sequence: CASRREMGQNTEAFF. The CDR3 nucleotides are TGTGCCAGCAGGCGGGAGATGGGACAGAACACTGAAGCTTTCTTT.

In its sample, this clone was seen a few times. J is TRBJ1-4 and V is TRBV7-9; 7 nucleotides match TRBD1. In germline, CDR1 is SEHNR, CDR2 FQNEAQ (reference sequence). V shed 5 bases and J 3 bases; nucleotides not matched to a gene: 12. This CDR3 spans 17 amino acids. CDR3 DNA sequence: TGTGCCAGCAGCCCTCCGACAGGGACGGGAGCTAATGAAAAACTGTTTTTT. This codes for CASSPPTGTGANEKLFF.

The CDR3 region is CASSYSLAGRGYTF. Here the CDR3 DNA reads TGTGCCAGCAGTTACTCTCTGGCGGGGAGGGGCTACACCTTC. The chain couples TRBV6-2 or TRBV6-3 to TRBJ1-2; D is uncertain. CDR1 is MNHEY and CDR2 is SVGEGT in the germline V gene. Trimming cost V 0 bases and J 8 bases, with 13 bases left between them. The CDR3 runs 14 residues.

This clone was detected only once. In nucleotides, the CDR3 is TGTGCCAGCTCACCAACCGGGACAGTAAACACCGGGGAGCTGTTTTTT. This translates into CASSPTGTVNTGELFF. This chain connects TRBV18 to TRBJ2-2, with 7 bases lining up with TRBD1. The CDR3 sequence is 16 residues long. Germline assignment: CDR1 KGHSH and CDR2 LQKENI. Trimming removed 2 bases from V and 2 bases from J; junction bases left unmatched: 5.